This TCR beta chain was sequenced in a study of blood T cell repertoires in COVID-19. Study as a whole: The origin of the acute and convalescent COVID-19 samples was the United States, Italy and Spain. PBMCs, B-cell-depleted T cells, or T cells were the source of the cDNA or gDNA that made up the material.

The protocol was immunoSEQ multiplex PCR, while the TCRdb copy is restricted to in-frame clones and leaves out a portion. The table lists around 170,000 clones, about 88% of them singletons. The CDR3 has 13 amino acids. V was shortened by 3 bases and J by 4 bases, with 8 bases between the two germline ends. Germline V gene lookup returns CDR1 SGDLS and CDR2 YYNGEE. This clonotype was sampled from a young man who had recovered from COVID-19. Sequencing input: peripheral blood. This chain connects TRBV9 to TRBJ2-1, with D perhaps TRBD2 (5 bases). CDR3 sequence: CASSAGLYNEQFF. The CDR3 nucleotides are TGTGCCAGCAGCGCCGGACTGTACAATGAGCAGTTCTTC.